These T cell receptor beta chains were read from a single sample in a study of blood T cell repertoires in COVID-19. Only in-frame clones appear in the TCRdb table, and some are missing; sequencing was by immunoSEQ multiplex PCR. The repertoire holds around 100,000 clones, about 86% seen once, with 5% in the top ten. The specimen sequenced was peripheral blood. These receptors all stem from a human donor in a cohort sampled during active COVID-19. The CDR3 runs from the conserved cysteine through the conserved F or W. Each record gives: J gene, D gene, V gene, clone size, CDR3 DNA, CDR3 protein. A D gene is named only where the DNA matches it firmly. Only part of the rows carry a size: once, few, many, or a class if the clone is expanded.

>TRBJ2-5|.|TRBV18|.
TGTGCCAGCTCACCCTCAGAGACCCAGTACTTC
CASSPSETQYF
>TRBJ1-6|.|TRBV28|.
TGTGCCAGCAGTTTCGGGGGGAATAATTCACCCCTCCACTTT
CASSFGGNNSPLHF
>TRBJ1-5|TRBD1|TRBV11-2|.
TGTGCCAGCAGCGAAAGACAGGGGCAACAGCCCCAGCATTTT
CASSERQGQQPQHF
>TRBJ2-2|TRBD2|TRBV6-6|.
TGTGTCGCGGGTCGGACTAGCGGACTTATCACCGGGGAGCTGTTTTTT
CVAGRTSGLITGELFF
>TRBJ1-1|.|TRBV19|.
TGTGCCAGTAGTCCGCAGGGCTTTGTCGCTTTCTTT
CASSPQGFVAFF
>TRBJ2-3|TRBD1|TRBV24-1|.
TGTGCCACCAGTGATTTGGCCGACAGGGGCACAGATACGCAGTATTTT
CATSDLADRGTDTQYF
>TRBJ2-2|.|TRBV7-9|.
TGTGCCAGCAGCCCTCTTAGGAGTACGAACACCGGGGAGCTGTTTTTT
CASSPLRSTNTGELFF
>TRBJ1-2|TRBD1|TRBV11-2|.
TGTGCCAGCAGCTTGGGACAGGGAGCTAACTATGGCTACACCTTC
CASSLGQGANYGYTF
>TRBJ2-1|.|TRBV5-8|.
TGTGCCAGCAGCTTGGCCGTAGACTACAATGAGCAGTTCTTC
CASSLAVDYNEQFF
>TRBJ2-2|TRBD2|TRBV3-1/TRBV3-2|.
TGTGCCAGCAGCCAAGATCGCCGGGAGGGCCCCACCGGGGAGCTGTTTTTT
CASSQDRREGPTGELFF
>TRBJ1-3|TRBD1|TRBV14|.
TGTGCCAGCAGCGAAGGACAGGGGATCTCTGGAAACACCATATATTTT
CASSEGQGISGNTIYF
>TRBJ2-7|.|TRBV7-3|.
TGTGCCAGCAGCTTAAGCGGCGACTACGAGCAGTACTTC
CASSLSGDYEQYF
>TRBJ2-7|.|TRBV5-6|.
TGTGCCAGCAAAGAGCGGTTACGGACCTACGAGCAGTACTTC
CASKERLRTYEQYF
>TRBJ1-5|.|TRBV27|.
TGTGCCAGCAGCCTCCGAGGCCAAAGCTCTAGCAATCAGCCCCAGCATTTT
CASSLRGQSSSNQPQHF
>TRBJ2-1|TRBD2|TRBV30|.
TGTGCCTGGAGTAGCCCGCGGGAGTTATCCTACAATGAGCAGTTCTTC
CAWSSPRELSYNEQFF
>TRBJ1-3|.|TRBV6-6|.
TGTGCCAGCAGTTCCTCTGGGACAACTGGAAACACCATATATTTT
CASSSSGTTGNTIYF
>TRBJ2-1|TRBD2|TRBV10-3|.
TGTGCCATCAGTCTAACTAGCGGGAGGGTCAATGAGCAGTTCTTC
CAISLTSGRVNEQFF
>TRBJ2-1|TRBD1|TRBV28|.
TGTGCCAGCAGTTCGCCCCGGGACAGGGGTTACAATGAGCAGTTCTTC
CASSSPRDRGYNEQFF
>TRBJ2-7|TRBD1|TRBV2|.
TGTGCCAGCGAGGGACAGACCTACGAGCAGTACTTC
CASEGQTYEQYF
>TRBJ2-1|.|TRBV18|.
TGTGCCAGCTCACCCCCCGGGACAAGCTCCTACAATGAGCAGTTCTTC
CASSPPGTSSYNEQFF
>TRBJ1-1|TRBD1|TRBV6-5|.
TGTGCCGGACAGGGCTTAGGCACTGAAGCTTTCTTT
CAGQGLGTEAFF
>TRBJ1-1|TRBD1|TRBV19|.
TGTGCCAGCCAGGGACAGGTCTTAGAAGCTTTCTTT
CASQGQVLEAFF
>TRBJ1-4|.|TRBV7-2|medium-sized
TGTGCCAGCGGCAGGGTGGGGGAAAAACTGTTTTTT
CASGRVGEKLFF
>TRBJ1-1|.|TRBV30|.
TGTGCCTGGAGACCAGAGAACACTGAAGCTTTCTTT
CAWRPENTEAFF
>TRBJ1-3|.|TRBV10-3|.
TGTGCCATCAGTCTCCAAACGGACACCATATATTTT
CAISLQTDTIYF
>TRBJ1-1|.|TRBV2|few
TGTGCCAGCACTCGCCGGGACACTGAAGCTTTCTTT
CASTRRDTEAFF
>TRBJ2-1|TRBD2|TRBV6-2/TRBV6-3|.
TGTGCCAGCAGCTTGGCGGGACTAGCTTCTCATGAGCAGTTCTTC
CASSLAGLASHEQFF
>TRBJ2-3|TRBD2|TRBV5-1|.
TGCGCCAGCAGCTCCGGACTAGCGGGAGGCACAGATACGCAGTATTTT
CASSSGLAGGTDTQYF
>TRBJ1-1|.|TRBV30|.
TGTGCCTGGAGAAGATCAGGGTTAGGACCTAACACTGAAGCTTTCTTT
CAWRRSGLGPNTEAFF
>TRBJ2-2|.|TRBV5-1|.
TGCGCCAGCAGCTTGTATGGGCTTCACACCGGGGAGCTGTTTTTT
CASSLYGLHTGELFF
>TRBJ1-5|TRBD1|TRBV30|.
TGTGCCTGGAGTGCCAGGGGGCAGGGTCAGCCCCAGCATTTT
CAWSARGQGQPQHF
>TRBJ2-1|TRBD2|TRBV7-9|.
TGTGCCAGCACCCCTGCGGGAGCGGGCAATGAGCAGTTCTTC
CASTPAGAGNEQFF
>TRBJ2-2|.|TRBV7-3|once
TGTGCCAGCAGCTTACGGGCTAGCCCGACGACGAACACCGGGGAGCTGTTTTTT
CASSLRASPTTNTGELFF
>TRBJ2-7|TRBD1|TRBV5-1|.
TGCGCCAGCAGCTTAGAGACAGGGGGGGACGAGCAGTACTTC
CASSLETGGDEQYF
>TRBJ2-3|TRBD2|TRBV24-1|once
TGTGCCACCGGACTAGACGATACGCAGTATTTT
CATGLDDTQYF
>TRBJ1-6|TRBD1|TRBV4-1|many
TGCGCCAGCAGCCAAGAGGTCCCGGGACAGGGGGTGAGATCACCCCTCCACTTT
CASSQEVPGQGVRSPLHF
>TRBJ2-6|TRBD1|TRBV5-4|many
TGTGCCAGCAGCCGCTGGGACAGGTTGGCCAACGTCCTGACTTTC
CASSRWDRLANVLTF
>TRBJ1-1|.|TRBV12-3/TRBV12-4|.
TGTGCCAGCGGAAATACAGGTTTTGCTGAAGCTTTCTTT
CASGNTGFAEAFF
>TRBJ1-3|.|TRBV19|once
TGTGCCAGTCAGGACAGCCGCTCTGGAAACACCATATATTTT
CASQDSRSGNTIYF
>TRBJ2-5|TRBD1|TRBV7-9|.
TGTGCCAGCAGCCCTTGGACAGGGTACCAAGAGACCCAGTACTTC
CASSPWTGYQETQYF
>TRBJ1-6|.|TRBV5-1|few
TGCGCCAGCAGCTTGGATCCCGATTCACCCCTCCACTTT
CASSLDPDSPLHF
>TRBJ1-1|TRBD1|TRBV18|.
TGTGCCAGCTCACGGCCAGGGGGTGAACCTGAAGCTTTCTTT
CASSRPGGEPEAFF
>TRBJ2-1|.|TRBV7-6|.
TGTGCCAGCAGCTTATATAGCCTAGCTTCCTACAATGAGCAGTTCTTC
CASSLYSLASYNEQFF
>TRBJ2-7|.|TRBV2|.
TGTGCCAGCAGTCTGGACAGATACGAGCAGTACTTC
CASSLDRYEQYF
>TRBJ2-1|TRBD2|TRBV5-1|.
TGCGCCAGCAGCTTACAAGCTAGCGGGAGTGGTATACAGCAGTTCTTC
CASSLQASGSGIQQFF
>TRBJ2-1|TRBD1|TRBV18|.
TGTGCCAGCTCACCACGCGACAGGGACAATGAGCAGTTCTTC
CASSPRDRDNEQFF
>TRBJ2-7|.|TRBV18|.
TGTGCCAGCTCACCAACCACTCGGGAGCAGTACTTC
CASSPTTREQYF
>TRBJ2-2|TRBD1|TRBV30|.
TGTGCCTGGAGTGGAGGTTTGGGACAGGGGGAGACCGGGGAGCTGTTTTTT
CAWSGGLGQGETGELFF
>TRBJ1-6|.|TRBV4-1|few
TGCGCCAGCAGCCAAGAGAGGAGCAGATCACCCCTCCACTTT
CASSQERSRSPLHF
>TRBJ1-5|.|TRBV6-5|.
TGTGCCACGGCCCGGGTTGGGCAGCCCCAGCATTTT
CATARVGQPQHF
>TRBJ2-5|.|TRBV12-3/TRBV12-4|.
TGTGCCAGCAGTGGGGGGGAGACCCAGTACTTC
CASSGGETQYF
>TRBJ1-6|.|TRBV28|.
TGTGCCAGCGCGGTCACGGCAGAAATCTCACCCCTCCACTTT
CASAVTAEISPLHF
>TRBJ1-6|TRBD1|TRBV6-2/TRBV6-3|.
TGTGCCAGCAGCGCCGGACAGGGGGCGCGATCACCCCTCCACTTT
CASSAGQGARSPLHF
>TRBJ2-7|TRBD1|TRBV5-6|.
TGTGCCAGCAGCCCGGGACAGGGTTTCGAGCAGTACTTC
CASSPGQGFEQYF
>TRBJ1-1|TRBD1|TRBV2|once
TGTGCCAGCAGGGGACAGGGATTCTTTAACTTGAACACTGAAGCTTTCTTT
CASRGQGFFNLNTEAFF